The TCR beta chain under discussion was sequenced for a study of T cells after yellow fever vaccination. This clonotype has a count of ten or more. As yet, its antigen is unknown. It was through 5'RACE template switching that TCR cDNA was made, with a universal primer site and UMIs added. One entry per CDR3 protein, called by TCRdb with MiXCR from the 5' RACE reads. The data hold about 240,000 distinct CDR3 sequences, with approximately 3.5% observed a single time. Study results and caveats: A large majority of primary-vaccination clones showed up again after the booster (approximately 95% CD4, 85% to 90% CD8).

V lost 7 bases and J 0 bases, leaving 8 bases between the germline ends. The germline V gene has CDR1 SGHAT and CDR2 FQNNGV. This CDR3 has 13 residues. This rearrangement joins TRBV11-2 to TRBJ2-3, with D perhaps TRBD1 (5 bases). This material consisted of PBMCs, taken 15 days after the yellow fever booster vaccination. This TCR derives from a young man who received the YFV17D yellow fever vaccine. The CDR3 sequence is CASKGVSTDTQYF. The CDR3 region has the DNA TGTGCCAGCAAAGGGGTTAGCACAGATACGCAGTATTTT. Full variable domain (remainder filled in from reference TRBV11-2 and TRBJ2-3): EAGVAQSPRYKIIEKRQSVAFWCNPISGHATLYWYQQILGQGPKLLIQFQNNGVVDDSQLPKDRFSAERLKGVDSTLKIQPAKLEDSAVYLCASKGVSTDTQYFGPGTRLTVL.